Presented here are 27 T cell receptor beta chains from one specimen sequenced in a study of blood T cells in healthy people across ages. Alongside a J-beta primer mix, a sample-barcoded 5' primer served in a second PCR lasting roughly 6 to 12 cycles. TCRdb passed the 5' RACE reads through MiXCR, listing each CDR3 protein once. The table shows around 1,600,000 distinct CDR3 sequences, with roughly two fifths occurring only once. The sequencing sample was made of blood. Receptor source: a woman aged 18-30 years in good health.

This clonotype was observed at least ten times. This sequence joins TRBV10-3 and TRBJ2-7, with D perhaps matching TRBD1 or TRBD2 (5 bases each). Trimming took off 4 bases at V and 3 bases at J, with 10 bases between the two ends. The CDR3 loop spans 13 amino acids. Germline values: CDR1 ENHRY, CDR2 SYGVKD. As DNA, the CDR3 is TGTGCCATCAGTGCAGGGACCTACTACGAGCAGTACTTC. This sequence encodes CAISAGTYYEQYF.

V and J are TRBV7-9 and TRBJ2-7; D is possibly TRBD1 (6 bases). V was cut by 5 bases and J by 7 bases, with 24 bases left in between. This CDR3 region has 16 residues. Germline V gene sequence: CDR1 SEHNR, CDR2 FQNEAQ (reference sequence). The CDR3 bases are TGTGCCAGCAGCCACCTTGGGGGCAGGGTGAATAATGAGCAGTACTTC. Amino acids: CASSHLGGRVNNEQYF.

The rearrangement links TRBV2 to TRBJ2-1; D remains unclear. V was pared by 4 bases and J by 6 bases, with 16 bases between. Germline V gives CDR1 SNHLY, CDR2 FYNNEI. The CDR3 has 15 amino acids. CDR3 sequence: CASSATVVRLNEQFF. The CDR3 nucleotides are TGTGCCAGCAGTGCTACGGTGGTACGTCTCAATGAGCAGTTCTTC.

CDR3 residues: CASSLNSGGRGYSAPLHF. In nucleotides, the CDR3 is TGCGCCAGCAGCCTCAACTCAGGGGGCCGGGGGTATAGCGCACCCCTCCACTTT. This chain connects TRBV4-1 to TRBJ1-6, with 8 bases aligning to TRBD1. J lost 11 bases, V lost 4 bases, and 19 bases had no gene match. The germline CDR1 and CDR2 sequences are MGHRA and YSYEKL. The CDR3 totals 18 residues.

In DNA, the CDR3 is TGCGCCAGCAGCCAAGCAGCGGTTAACACAGATACGCAGTATTTT. Amino acids: CASSQAAVNTDTQYF. The chain couples TRBV4-3 to TRBJ2-3; perhaps TRBD2 as D (5 bases). The V end was cut by 1 base, the J end by 2 bases, with 10 bases between. Germline loops: CDR1 LGHNA, CDR2 YSLEER. The CDR3 consists of 15 residues.

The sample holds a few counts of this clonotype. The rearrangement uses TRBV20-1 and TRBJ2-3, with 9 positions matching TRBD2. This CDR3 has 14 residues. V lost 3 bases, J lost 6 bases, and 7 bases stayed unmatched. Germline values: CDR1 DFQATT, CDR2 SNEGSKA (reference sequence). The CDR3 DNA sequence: TGCAGTGCTAGCCGGCGGGAGGGGACCGATACGCAGTATTTT. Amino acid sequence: CSASRREGTDTQYF.

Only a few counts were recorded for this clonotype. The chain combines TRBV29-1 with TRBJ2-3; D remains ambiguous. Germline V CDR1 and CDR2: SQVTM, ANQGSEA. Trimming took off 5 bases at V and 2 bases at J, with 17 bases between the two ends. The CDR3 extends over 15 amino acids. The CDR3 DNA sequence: TGCAGCGTTCTCTCCTGGCGGTTCTTCACAGATACGCAGTATTTT. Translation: CSVLSWRFFTDTQYF.

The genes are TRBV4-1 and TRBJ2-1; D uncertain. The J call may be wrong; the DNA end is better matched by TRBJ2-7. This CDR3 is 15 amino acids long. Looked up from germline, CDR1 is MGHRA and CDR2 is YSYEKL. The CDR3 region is CASSQDHSSYNEQYF. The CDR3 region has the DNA TGCGCCAGCAGCCAAGACCACAGCTCCTACAATGAGCAGTACTTC.

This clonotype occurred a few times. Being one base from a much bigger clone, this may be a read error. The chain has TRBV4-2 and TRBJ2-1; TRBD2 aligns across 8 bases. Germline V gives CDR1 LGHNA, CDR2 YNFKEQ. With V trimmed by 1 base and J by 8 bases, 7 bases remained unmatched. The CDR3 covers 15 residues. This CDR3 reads CASSQARAGVDEQFF. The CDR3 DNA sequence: TGTGCCAGCAGCCAAGCACGAGCGGGAGTCGATGAGCAGTTCTTC.

The CDR3 reads CSVEAGGYEQYF. In DNA, the CDR3 is TGCAGCGTTGAGGCAGGTGGATACGAGCAGTACTTC. V usage is TRBV29-1 and J usage is TRBJ2-1; D gene ambiguous. The J call may be wrong; the DNA end is better matched by TRBJ2-7. The CDR3 runs 12 residues. Germline lookup yields CDR1 SQVTM and CDR2 ANQGSEA.

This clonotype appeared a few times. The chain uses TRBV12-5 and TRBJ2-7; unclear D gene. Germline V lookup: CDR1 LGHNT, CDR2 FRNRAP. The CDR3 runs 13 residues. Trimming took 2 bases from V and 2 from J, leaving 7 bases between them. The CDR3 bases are TGTGCTAGTGGTTTGACAGAAACCTACGAGCAGTACTTC. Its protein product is CASGLTETYEQYF.

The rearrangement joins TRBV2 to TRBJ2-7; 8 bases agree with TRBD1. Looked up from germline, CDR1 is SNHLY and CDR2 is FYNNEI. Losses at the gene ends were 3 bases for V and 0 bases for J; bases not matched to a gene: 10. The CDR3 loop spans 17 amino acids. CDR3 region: CASSDRSPGQVSYEQYF. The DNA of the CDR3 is TGTGCCAGCAGTGATAGAAGCCCGGGACAGGTCTCCTACGAGCAGTACTTC.

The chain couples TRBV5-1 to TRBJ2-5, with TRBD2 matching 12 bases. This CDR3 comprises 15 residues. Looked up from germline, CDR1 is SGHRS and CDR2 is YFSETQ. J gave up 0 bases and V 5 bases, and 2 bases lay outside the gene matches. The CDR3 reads CASRWTSGNQETQYF. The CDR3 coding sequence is TGCGCCAGCAGGTGGACTAGCGGGAACCAAGAGACCCAGTACTTC.

The DNA for the CDR3 is TGCGCCAGCAGCCCTGCGGGTCTAATGGGCAATGAGCAGTACTTC. This translates into CASSPAGLMGNEQYF. The V gene is TRBV4-1, the J gene TRBJ2-5, with D tentatively TRBD2 (5 bases). The V and J ends lost 4 bases and 11 bases respectively, with 23 bases between them. This CDR3 is built from 15 residues. Germline CDR1 is MGHRA and CDR2 is YSYEKL.

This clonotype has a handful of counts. CDR3 nucleotide sequence: TGTGCCACCAGCAAGGGACAGGGCTATAGCACAGATACGCAGTATTTT. Its protein is CATSKGQGYSTDTQYF. The rearrangement links TRBV15 to TRBJ2-3; TRBD1 matches at 9 bases. V trimming: 4 bases; J trimming: 0 bases; junction bases outside the gene matches: 5. The CDR3 is made up of 16 amino acids. Germline V gene sequence: CDR1 LNHNV, CDR2 YYDKDF (reference sequence). Together with reference TRBV15 and TRBJ2-3, the CDR3 gives the full variable domain: DAMVIQNPRYQVTQFGKPVTLSCSQTLNHNVMYWYQQKSSQAPKLLFHYYDKDFNNEADTPDNFQSRRPNTSFCFLDIRSPGLGDTAMYLCATSKGQGYSTDTQYFGPGTRLTVL.

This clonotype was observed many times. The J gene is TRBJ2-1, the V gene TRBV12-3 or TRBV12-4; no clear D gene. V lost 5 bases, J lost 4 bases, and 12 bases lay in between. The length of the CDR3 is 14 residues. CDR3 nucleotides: TGTGCCAGCAGTCCTCCAGTGGGGTACAATGAGCAGTTCTTC. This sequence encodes CASSPPVGYNEQFF.

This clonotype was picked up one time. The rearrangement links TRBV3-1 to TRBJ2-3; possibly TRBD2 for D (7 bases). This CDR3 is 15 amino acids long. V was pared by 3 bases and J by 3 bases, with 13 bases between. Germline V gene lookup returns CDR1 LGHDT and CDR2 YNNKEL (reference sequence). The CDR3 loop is CASSHGGGHTDTQYF. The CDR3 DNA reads TGTGCCAGCAGCCATGGGGGGGGACATACAGATACGCAGTATTTT.

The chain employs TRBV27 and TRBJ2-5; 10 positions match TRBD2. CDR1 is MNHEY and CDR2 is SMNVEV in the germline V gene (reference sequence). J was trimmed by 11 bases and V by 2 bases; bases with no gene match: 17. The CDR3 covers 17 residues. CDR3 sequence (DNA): TGTGCCAGCAGTTTAATAGCGGGAGGCCCTCTGGTTGATGAGCAGTACTTC. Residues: CASSLIAGGPLVDEQYF.

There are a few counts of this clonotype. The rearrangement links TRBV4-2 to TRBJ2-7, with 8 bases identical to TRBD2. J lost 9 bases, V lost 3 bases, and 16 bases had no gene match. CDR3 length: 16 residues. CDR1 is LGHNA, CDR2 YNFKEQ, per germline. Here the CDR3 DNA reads TGTGCCAGCAGCCAGTTCCCGGGACTAGAGGCTACGATGCAGTACTTC. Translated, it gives CASSQFPGLEATMQYF.

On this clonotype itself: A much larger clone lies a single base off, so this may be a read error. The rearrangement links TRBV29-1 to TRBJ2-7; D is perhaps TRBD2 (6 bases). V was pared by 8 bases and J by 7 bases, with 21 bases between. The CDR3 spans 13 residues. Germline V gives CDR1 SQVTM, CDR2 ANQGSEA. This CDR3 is CSSSGRLFNEQYF. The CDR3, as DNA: TGCAGCTCCTCAGGGAGGCTTTTCAATGAGCAGTACTTC.

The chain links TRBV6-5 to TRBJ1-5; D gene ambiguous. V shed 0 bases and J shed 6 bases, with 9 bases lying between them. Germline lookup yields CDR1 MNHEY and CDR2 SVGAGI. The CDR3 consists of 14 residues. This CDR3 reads CASSYSGYRQPQHF. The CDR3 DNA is TGTGCCAGCAGTTACTCGGGGTATCGTCAGCCCCAGCATTTT.

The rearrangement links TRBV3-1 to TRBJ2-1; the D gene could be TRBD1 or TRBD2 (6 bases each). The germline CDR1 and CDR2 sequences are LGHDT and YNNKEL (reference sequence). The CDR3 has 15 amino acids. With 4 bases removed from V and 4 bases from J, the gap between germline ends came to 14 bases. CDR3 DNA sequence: TGTGCCAGCAGCCCCTTTGGGGGGCCTTACAATGAGCAGTTCTTC. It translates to CASSPFGGPYNEQFF.

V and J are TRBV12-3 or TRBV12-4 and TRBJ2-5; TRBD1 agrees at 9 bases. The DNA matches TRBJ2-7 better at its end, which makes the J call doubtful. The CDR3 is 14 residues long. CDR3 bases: TGTGCCAGCAGTCTCCCGGACAGGGGAGACGAGCAGTACTTC. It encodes CASSLPDRGDEQYF.

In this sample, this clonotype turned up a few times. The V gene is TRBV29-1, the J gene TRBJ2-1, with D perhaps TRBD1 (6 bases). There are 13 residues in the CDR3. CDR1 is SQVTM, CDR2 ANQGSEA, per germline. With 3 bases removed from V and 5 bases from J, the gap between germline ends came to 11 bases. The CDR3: CSVDRGPHNEQFF. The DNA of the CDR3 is TGCAGCGTTGACAGGGGCCCCCACAATGAGCAGTTCTTC.

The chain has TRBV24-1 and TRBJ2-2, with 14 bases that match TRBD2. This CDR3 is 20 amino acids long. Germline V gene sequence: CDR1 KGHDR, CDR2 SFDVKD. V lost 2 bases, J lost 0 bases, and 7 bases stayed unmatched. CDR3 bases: TGTGCCACCAGTGATTCGGGACTAGCGGGAGTGGGGGCGAACACCGGGGAGCTGTTTTTT. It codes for CATSDSGLAGVGANTGELFF.

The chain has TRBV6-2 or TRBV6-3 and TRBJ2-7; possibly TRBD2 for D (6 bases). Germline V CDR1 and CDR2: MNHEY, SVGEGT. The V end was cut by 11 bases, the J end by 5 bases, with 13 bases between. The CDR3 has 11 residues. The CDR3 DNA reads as TGTGCCGTGGGACTCCAAAACGAGCAGTACTTC. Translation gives CAVGLQNEQYF.

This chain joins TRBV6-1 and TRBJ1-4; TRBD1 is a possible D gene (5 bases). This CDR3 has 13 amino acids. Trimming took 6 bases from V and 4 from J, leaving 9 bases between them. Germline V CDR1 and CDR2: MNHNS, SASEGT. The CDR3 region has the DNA TGTGCCAGCAGGACAGATCATAATGAAAAACTGTTTTTT. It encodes CASRTDHNEKLFF.